This T cell receptor beta chain was recovered during a study of blood T cell repertoires in COVID-19. Study in general: Researchers got acute and convalescent COVID-19 samples from the United States, Italy and Spain.

How the authors handled the data: It was from reference gene primer amplification that nucleated cell counts were estimated. The data were produced by immunoSEQ multiplex PCR, yet TCRdb's version contains in-frame clones alone and is incomplete. That table gives V, J and clone size, and the DNA gave D and trimming. The sample has more than 45,000 clones; roughly 87% are singletons. The V gene lost 10 bases and the J gene lost 8 bases, with 17 bases spanning the gap. Per the germline V gene, CDR1 is KGHSH and CDR2 is LQKENI. The CDR3 totals 13 residues. Sequenced sample: peripheral blood. The V and J genes are TRBV18 and TRBJ1-4, with D possibly TRBD1 on 5 matching bases. This receptor was identified in an elderly woman with COVID-19, enrolled during active disease. The CDR3 region has the DNA TGTGCCACCTCCCAGTGGGAGGGGGAAAAACTGTTTTTT. This translates into CATSQWEGEKLFF.